The clone carrying this T cell receptor (beta chain) was recorded at least ten times. Its specificity is not known. Patients having uncontrolled infection, another autoimmune disease, pregnancy or lactation were not included. Clinical symptoms, serum thyroxine, TRAb, thyroid ultrasound and orbital computed tomography informed diagnoses. Amplified TCR beta CDR3 regions came from RNA transcripts. First-round RT-PCR targeting the TCR CDR3 was performed with the HTBI primer set. TCRdb passed the multiplex PCR reads through MiXCR, listing each CDR3 protein once. The top ten hold around 12% of the sample, which has hundreds of thousands of distinct CDR3 sequences, roughly 15% seen once. The CDR3 has 18 amino acids. Trimming took 4 bases from V and 9 from J, leaving 25 bases between them. Looked up from germline, CDR1 is MNHEY and CDR2 is SMNVEV (reference sequence). This entry belongs to a study of T cells in Graves' hyperthyroidism and ophthalmopathy.

The study, taken as a whole, reports: Ophthalmopathy and stable hyperthyroidism were told apart by a 13 V-J model. The model forecast ophthalmopathy, anticipating it by a median about 7 months before onset.

The receptor comes from a woman in her forties or fifties with Graves' ophthalmopathy. The rearrangement links TRBV27 to TRBJ1-6; D gene ambiguous. The sequencing sample was made of blood. The CDR3 protein is CASSSTLRTLKPGSPLHF. The CDR3 DNA follows: TGTGCCAGCAGTTCCACCCTACGGACCCTCAAACCTGGTTCACCCCTCCACTTT.